This T cell receptor (beta chain) was captured by sequencing in a study of neoadjuvant anti-PD-1 for oral cavity cancer. Turning to the study itself: Around day 43, patients without progression received a fourth nivolumab dose before surgery.

Germline assignment: CDR1 SGHRS and CDR2 YFSETQ. The CDR3 has 14 residues. V lost 4 bases and J lost 0; bases outside the gene matches: 2. Six replicates per PBMC sample, mostly from 450 to 600 ng of genomic DNA. Assay used: immunoSEQ multiplex PCR; TCRdb lists only in-frame clones, some missing. This sample has 11,000 to 15,000 clones; roughly 70% occur once, and the top ten carry around 2.5%. Time point indicated: after neoadjuvant nivolumab, at surgical resection. Blood cells were analyzed directly, without culture or expansion. V gene TRBV5-1 combines with J gene TRBJ1-1; TRBD1 agrees at 8 bases. This TCR derives from a person aged 35-79 years with oral cavity squamous cell carcinoma. The starting material was PBMCs, obtained after nivolumab (anti-PD-1) treatment. CDR3 in amino acids: CASSGTGLNTEAFF. The CDR3 DNA reads TGCGCCAGCAGCGGGACAGGTTTGAACACTGAAGCTTTCTTT. The whole variable domain, filled in from reference TRBV5-1 and TRBJ1-1, reads KAGVTQTPRYLIKTRGQQVTLSCSPISGHRSVSWYQQTPGQGLQFLFEYFSETQRNKGNFPGRFSGRQFSNSRSEMNVSTLELGDSALYLCASSGTGLNTEAFFGQGTRLTVV.